One and the same sample provided the 32 T cell receptor beta chains below, sequenced in a study of T-cell reconstitution after alpha-beta-depleted transplantation in children. It was with unique molecular identifiers that the TCRbeta library was prepared. TCRdb reprocessed the PCR reads via MiXCR and lists one record per CDR3 protein. The repertoire holds approximately 490,000 distinct CDR3 sequences, with 10% as singletons. The sequences come from PBMCs, collected before TCRalphabeta/CD19-depleted stem cell transplant. These receptors were taken from a child aged 2 to 10 with inherited bone marrow failure, due to receive a stem cell transplant.

Note on this clonotype: A much larger clonotype is one base distant, so this may be a read error. The chain employs TRBV12-3 or TRBV12-4 and TRBJ2-2, with 8 bases matching TRBD2. The CDR3 is 14 residues long. In nucleotides, the CDR3 is TGTGCCAGCACACTAGCGGAGAACACCTGGGAGCTGTTTTTT. Residues: CASTLAENTWELFF.

This clonotype was detected many times. The CDR3 sequence: CASSEAYYNEQFF. The CDR3 nucleotides are TGCGCCAGCAGTGAGGCCTACTACAATGAGCAGTTCTTC. The rearrangement uses TRBV10-2 and TRBJ2-1; D gene ambiguous. V lost 2 bases and J lost 3, with 5 bases in between. This CDR3 region has 13 residues. Per germline, CDR1 WSHSY and CDR2 SAAADI.

This clonotype showed up many times. The CDR3 loop reads CAITEDRRSYEQYF. The CDR3 nucleotides are TGTGCCATCACCGAGGACAGACGCTCCTACGAGCAGTACTTC. The chain couples TRBV10-3 to TRBJ2-7, with D maybe TRBD1 (6 bases). This CDR3 is built from 14 residues. Looked up from germline, CDR1 is ENHRY and CDR2 is SYGVKD. V lost 7 bases and J 0 bases, leaving 13 bases between the germline ends.

This clonotype has ten or more counts. The chain carries TRBV7-2 and TRBJ1-1, with D perhaps matching TRBD1 (5 bases). V gave up 8 bases and J gave up 10 bases, with 17 bases separating them. CDR1 and CDR2 from the germline V gene are SGHTA and FQGNSA. The CDR3 spans 12 residues. CDR3 coding DNA: TGTGCCAGCGGGACTACGACGCTGACAGCTTTCTTT. Its protein product is CASGTTTLTAFF.

At least ten counts were recorded for this clonotype. The rearrangement uses TRBV27 and TRBJ2-3; 8 bases fit TRBD1. CDR3 length: 16 amino acids. V lost 7 bases to trimming and J lost 0 bases; unmatched junction nucleotides: 9. CDR1 and CDR2 from the germline V gene are MNHEY and SMNVEV (reference sequence). CDR3 sequence: CASTLGQGISTDTQYF. The CDR3 coding sequence is TGTGCCAGCACCCTAGGACAGGGAATAAGCACAGATACGCAGTATTTT.

This clonotype was seen a few times. The chain couples TRBV7-2 to TRBJ2-7; D might be TRBD2 (5 bases). Germline lookup yields CDR1 SGHTA and CDR2 FQGNSA. The CDR3 is 13 amino acids. V gave up 5 bases and J gave up 9 bases, with 17 bases separating them. The CDR3 bases are TGTGCCAGCAGCCCTCAATCCCGGAGCGGGCAGTACTTC. It encodes CASSPQSRSGQYF. The full variable domain, its missing parts supplied by reference TRBV7-2 and TRBJ2-7, is GAGVSQSPSNKVTEKGKDVELRCDPISGHTALYWYRQSLGQGLEFLIYFQGNSAPDKSGLPSDRFSAERTGGSVSTLTIQRTQQEDSAVYLCASSPQSRSGQYFGPGTRLTVT.

This clonotype came up once. A much larger clone is a single base away; this may be a read error. The rearrangement links TRBV2 to TRBJ2-1, with TRBD1 matching 9 bases. CDR1 is SNHLY and CDR2 is FYNNEI in the germline V gene. CDR3 length: 15 amino acids. The CDR3 region has the DNA TGTACCAGCAGTGAATTAGGACAGGGGTACAATGAGCAGTTCTTC. It is translated as CTSSELGQGYNEQFF.

The chain has TRBV28 and TRBJ2-1, with 9 bases that match TRBD1. Germline V gives CDR1 MDHEN, CDR2 SYDVKM. The CDR3 is 15 residues long. V shed 2 bases, J shed 7 bases, and the junction held 6 bases outside the gene matches. The CDR3 loop is CASSLPDRGGNEQFF. CDR3 nucleotides: TGTGCCAGCAGTTTACCGGACAGGGGAGGGAATGAGCAGTTCTTC.

Here the CDR3 DNA reads TGCAGTGCTAGAGGGGACGGGAGGCGCTCCTACAATGAGCAGTTCTTC. It is translated as CSARGDGRRSYNEQFF. The chain uses TRBV20-1 and TRBJ2-1, with 7 bases identical to TRBD2. CDR3 length equals 16 residues. Losses at the gene ends were 1 base for V and 0 bases for J; bases not matched to a gene: 6. Germline values: CDR1 DFQATT, CDR2 SNEGSKA (reference sequence).

The chain employs TRBV5-1 and TRBJ2-3; D may correspond to TRBD1 or TRBD2 (5 bases each). Trimming removed 1 base at V and 1 base at J, with 10 bases between. CDR1 and CDR2 from the germline V gene are SGHRS and YFSETQ. This CDR3 is built from 15 residues. The CDR3 DNA follows: TGCGCCAGCAGCTTGCGAGGGGACGGCACAGATACGCAGTATTTT. Protein sequence: CASSLRGDGTDTQYF.

This clonotype was counted a few times. The chain employs TRBV7-6 and TRBJ2-6, with a possible D match to TRBD2 (6 bases). The CDR3 sequence is 17 residues long. The germline V gene encodes CDR1 SGHVS and CDR2 FNYEAQ. V was cut by 1 base and J by 0 bases, with 10 bases left in between. CDR3 bases: TGTGCCAGCAGCTTAGAGGCGGGGAACTCTGGGGCCAACGTCCTGACTTTC. This sequence encodes CASSLEAGNSGANVLTF.

As for this clonotype: Possible read error: a much larger clone is one base away. The V call is TRBV29-1, the J call TRBJ2-7; 8 bases line up with TRBD1. The CDR3 totals 15 residues. CDR1 is SQVTM, CDR2 ANQGSEA, per germline. The CDR3, as DNA: TGCAGCGTGGAAGGGAGGCAGGGGGCACCGCCCGAGCAGAACTTC. It codes for CSVEGRQGAPPEQNF.

This clonotype came up a few times. The J gene is TRBJ2-1, the V gene TRBV20-1; the D gene is possibly TRBD1 (6 bases). CDR1 is DFQATT, CDR2 SNEGSKA, per germline (reference sequence). V lost 1 base to trimming and J lost 5 bases, with 12 bases between them. The CDR3 covers 14 residues. CDR3 protein: CSARVAGVDNEQFF. The CDR3 region has the DNA TGCAGTGCTAGAGTGGCAGGGGTGGACAATGAGCAGTTCTTC.

This clonotype was seen more than once but under ten times. The chain has TRBV30 and TRBJ1-4, with D tentatively TRBD1 (6 bases). Germline V gives CDR1 GTSNPN, CDR2 SVGIG (reference sequence). V was shortened by 0 bases and J by 8 bases, with 13 bases between the two germline ends. This CDR3 spans 14 amino acids. The CDR3 loop is CAWSVHAGEEKLFF. The CDR3 DNA sequence: TGTGCCTGGAGTGTACACGCAGGGGAGGAAAAACTGTTTTTT.

This clonotype was seen ten or more times. This sequence joins TRBV12-3 or TRBV12-4 and TRBJ2-1; D is unresolved. The V end was cut by 6 bases, the J end by 1 base, with 16 bases between. The CDR3 runs 16 residues. CDR3 DNA: TGTGCCAGCAGAGAACGAGCGCTCCCTTCCTACAATGAGCAGTTCTTC. Translation gives CASRERALPSYNEQFF.

This clonotype was seen at least ten times. The rearrangement joins TRBV5-5 to TRBJ1-3; D remains unclear. Trimming stripped 4 bases from V and 1 base from J, with 9 bases between. The germline CDR1 and CDR2 sequences are SGHKS and YYEKEE (reference sequence). This CDR3 is built from 14 residues. The CDR3, as DNA: TGTGCCAGCAGCCCCGGTCCTTCTGGAAACACCATATATTTT. Translating gives CASSPGPSGNTIYF.

In this sample, this clonotype turned up many times. The gene calls are TRBV7-8 and TRBJ2-2; possible D gene TRBD2, 5 bases. Deletions cut 6 bases from V and 1 base from J, with 21 bases between. The germline gives CDR1 SGHVS, CDR2 FQNEAQ. This CDR3 spans 18 amino acids. As DNA, the CDR3 is TGTGCCAGCAGGACGGAGGAAAATGCGTGGGTGAACACCGGGGAGCTGTTTTTT. This sequence encodes CASRTEENAWVNTGELFF.

This clonotype was detected many times. V is TRBV5-1 and J is TRBJ2-4; 10 nucleotides line up with TRBD1. Trimming removed 0 bases from V and 7 bases from J; junction bases left unmatched: 4. The CDR3 loop spans 15 amino acids. Germline V CDR1 and CDR2: SGHRS, YFSETQ. The CDR3 DNA follows: TGCGCCAGCAGCTTGGAGGGGACAGGGGCGAACATTCAGTACTTC. Its translation: CASSLEGTGANIQYF.

This clonotype was picked up a small number of times. The V and J genes are TRBV6-1 and TRBJ2-3, with 8 nucleotides matching TRBD2. Germline loops: CDR1 MNHNS, CDR2 SASEGT. The CDR3 totals 16 residues. The J segment lost 7 bases and the V segment lost 6 bases, leaving 15 bases of the junction unmatched. The CDR3 sequence is CASSSFTSGHLHTQYF. In nucleotides, the CDR3 is TGTGCCAGCAGCTCATTCACTAGCGGACACCTTCATACGCAGTATTTT.

This chain links TRBV4-1 with TRBJ1-5, with 7 bases matching TRBD1. The CDR3 consists of 14 residues. Germline values: CDR1 MGHRA, CDR2 YSYEKL. Trimming took 2 bases from V and 5 from J; bases not matched to a gene: 3. This CDR3 is CASSQRDRDQPQHF. The CDR3 DNA is TGCGCCAGCAGCCAACGAGACAGGGATCAGCCCCAGCATTTT.

This clonotype was seen ten or more times. V and J are TRBV18 and TRBJ2-1, with D perhaps matching TRBD2 (5 bases). The CDR3 is 16 residues long. The V and J ends lost 1 base and 0 bases respectively, with 10 bases between them. In germline, CDR1 is KGHSH, CDR2 LQKENI. The CDR3 nucleotides are TGTGCCAGCTCACCACTAAGAGGGAGCTCCTACAATGAGCAGTTCTTC. It yields the protein CASSPLRGSSYNEQFF.

This clonotype turned up a few times. The rearrangement links TRBV7-2 to TRBJ2-1, with TRBD2 identical over 11 bases. Trimming at V came to 3 bases and at J to 9 bases, leaving 4 bases not matched to a gene. Germline V CDR1 and CDR2: SGHTA, FQGNSA. The CDR3 consists of 14 residues. The CDR3 region has the DNA TGTGCCAGCAGCTTCATACTAGCGGGAGCTGAGCAGTTCTTC. As protein: CASSFILAGAEQFF.

Many counts were recorded for this clonotype. V gene TRBV6-5 combines with J gene TRBJ2-1; D remains ambiguous. There are 14 residues in the CDR3. Looked up from germline, CDR1 is MNHEY and CDR2 is SVGAGI. V lost 2 bases and J 5 bases, leaving 10 bases between the germline ends. The CDR3 nucleotides are TGTGCCAGCAGTTACACCAGACGGAACAATGAGCAGTTCTTC. Translated, it gives CASSYTRRNNEQFF.

About this clonotype itself: As the CDR3 is not closed by the conserved phenylalanine or tryptophan, this likely results from a read error. The genes are TRBV7-2 and TRBJ2-1; 13 bases map to TRBD2. Germline values: CDR1 SGHTA, CDR2 FQGNSA. The CDR3 contains 16 residues. With V trimmed by 5 bases and J by 9 bases, 10 bases remained unmatched. The CDR3 sequence is CASSRGLAGVLSEQFS. For the CDR3, the DNA is TGTGCCAGCAGCCGTGGACTAGCGGGAGTTCTTAGTGAGCAGTTCTCC.

This clonotype was detected many times. The rearrangement joins TRBV12-3 or TRBV12-4 to TRBJ2-7; D may correspond to TRBD1 or TRBD2 (5 bases each). V gave up 4 bases and J gave up 3 bases, with 13 bases separating them. The CDR3 contains 14 residues. The CDR3 nucleotides read TGTGCCAGCAGTTCCCGGGACGGACACTACGAGCAGTACTTC. This encodes CASSSRDGHYEQYF.

This clonotype was recorded at least ten times. The chain recombines TRBV5-1 with TRBJ2-1; the match to TRBD1 covers 10 bases. J gave up 6 bases and V 2 bases, and 5 bases lay outside the gene matches. This CDR3 has 15 residues. Germline V gives CDR1 SGHRS, CDR2 YFSETQ. The CDR3 bases are TGCGCCAGCAGCTTCGGGACAGGGGCCTCCAATGAGCAGTTCTTC. Its protein is CASSFGTGASNEQFF.

This clonotype was counted ten times or more. V usage is TRBV7-2 and J usage is TRBJ2-1; 7 bases align to TRBD2. The CDR3 covers 15 residues. CDR1 SGHTA and CDR2 FQGNSA come from the germline V gene. V lost 2 bases and J lost 4; bases outside the gene matches: 5. CDR3 coding DNA: TGTGCCAGCAGCTTAACGGGAGGACCTTACAATGAGCAGTTCTTC. Amino acid sequence: CASSLTGGPYNEQFF.

The chain joins TRBV20-1 to TRBJ2-1, with 8 bases that match TRBD2. V lost 3 bases, J lost 0 bases, and 7 bases stayed unmatched. Per the germline V gene, CDR1 is DFQATT and CDR2 is SNEGSKA (reference sequence). There are 16 residues in the CDR3. CDR3: CSARASSGSSYNEQFF. The CDR3 nucleotides are TGCAGTGCTAGGGCGTCGAGCGGGAGCTCCTACAATGAGCAGTTCTTC.

The table lists this clonotype with many counts. This sequence joins TRBV29-1 and TRBJ1-4, with unresolved D. V lost 4 bases to trimming and J lost 3 bases, with 9 bases between them. Germline V gene sequence: CDR1 SQVTM, CDR2 ANQGSEA. This CDR3 region has 13 residues. The CDR3 region has the DNA TGCAGCGTTGTCGGGGAACCTAATGAAAAACTGTTTTTT. Its protein product is CSVVGEPNEKLFF.

This clonotype has ten or more counts. The chain has TRBV7-2 and TRBJ2-2; D may correspond to TRBD1 or TRBD2 (5 bases each). Germline V gives CDR1 SGHTA, CDR2 FQGNSA. V lost 5 bases, J lost 0 bases, and 13 bases lay in between. CDR3 size: 16 residues. The CDR3, as DNA: TGTGCCAGCAGCCCGCGGGCAGGGTCGAACACCGGGGAGCTGTTTTTT. This gives the protein CASSPRAGSNTGELFF.

This rearrangement joins TRBV5-1 to TRBJ2-3, with 9 positions matching TRBD2. The CDR3 spans 16 residues. The V and J ends lost 0 bases and 5 bases, in that order; junction bases with no gene match: 7. The V gene's germline CDR1 is SGHRS and CDR2 YFSETQ. CDR3 coding DNA: TGCGCCAGCAGCTTGGAAGGCGGGAGGGCCCTAGATACGCAGTATTTT. This encodes CASSLEGGRALDTQYF.

This clonotype was detected ten times or more. The missing conserved phenylalanine or tryptophan at the end of this CDR3 makes a read error likely. No DNA is shown, since the ends of the CDR3 on it are uncertain; the CDR3 is the one TCRdb lists. The chain has TRBV6-5 and TRBJ1-2; TRBD1 is the table's D call, not checked against the DNA. The CDR3 has 12 amino acids, counting both end residues. Germline V gene lookup returns CDR1 MNHEY and CDR2 SVGAGI. CDR3 residues: CASRTTSRGLIL.